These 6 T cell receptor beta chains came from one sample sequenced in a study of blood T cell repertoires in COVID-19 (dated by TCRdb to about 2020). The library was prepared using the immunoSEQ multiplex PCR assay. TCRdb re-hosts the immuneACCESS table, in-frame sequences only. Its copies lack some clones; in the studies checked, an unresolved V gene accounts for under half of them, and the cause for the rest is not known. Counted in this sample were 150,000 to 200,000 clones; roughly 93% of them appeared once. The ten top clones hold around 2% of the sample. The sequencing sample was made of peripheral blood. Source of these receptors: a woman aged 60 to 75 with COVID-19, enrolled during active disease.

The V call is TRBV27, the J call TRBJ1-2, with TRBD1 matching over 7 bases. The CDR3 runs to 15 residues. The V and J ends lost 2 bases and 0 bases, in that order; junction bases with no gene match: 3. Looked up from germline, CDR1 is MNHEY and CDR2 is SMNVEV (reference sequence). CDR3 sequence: CASSLGDSANYGYTF. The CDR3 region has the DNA TGTGCCAGCAGTTTAGGGGACAGTGCTAACTATGGCTACACCTTC.

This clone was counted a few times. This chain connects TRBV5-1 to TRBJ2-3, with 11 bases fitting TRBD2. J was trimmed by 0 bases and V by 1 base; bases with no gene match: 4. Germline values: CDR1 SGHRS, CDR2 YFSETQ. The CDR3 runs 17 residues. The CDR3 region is CASSLTSGGTSTDTQYF. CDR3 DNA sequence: TGCGCCAGCAGCTTGACTAGCGGGGGAACTAGCACAGATACGCAGTATTTT.

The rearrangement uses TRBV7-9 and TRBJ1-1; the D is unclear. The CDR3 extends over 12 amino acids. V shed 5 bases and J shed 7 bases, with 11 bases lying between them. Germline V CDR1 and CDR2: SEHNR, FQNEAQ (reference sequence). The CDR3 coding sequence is TGTGCCAGCAGCGTCAGTCCTCTTGAAGCTTTCTTT. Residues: CASSVSPLEAFF.

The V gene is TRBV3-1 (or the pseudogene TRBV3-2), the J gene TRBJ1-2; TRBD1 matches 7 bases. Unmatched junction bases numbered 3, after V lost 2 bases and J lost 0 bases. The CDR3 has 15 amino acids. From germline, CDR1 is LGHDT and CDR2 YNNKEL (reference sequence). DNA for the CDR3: TGTGCCAGCAGCCAAACAGGGGTGTCTAACTATGGCTACACCTTC. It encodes CASSQTGVSNYGYTF.

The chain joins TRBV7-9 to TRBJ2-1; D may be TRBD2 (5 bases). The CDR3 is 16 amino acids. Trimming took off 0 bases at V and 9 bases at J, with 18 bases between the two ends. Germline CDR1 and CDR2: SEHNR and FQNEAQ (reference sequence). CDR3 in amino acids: CASSLALVSGSGEQFF. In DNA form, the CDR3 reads TGTGCCAGCAGCTTAGCCCTAGTAAGCGGTTCGGGTGAGCAGTTCTTC.

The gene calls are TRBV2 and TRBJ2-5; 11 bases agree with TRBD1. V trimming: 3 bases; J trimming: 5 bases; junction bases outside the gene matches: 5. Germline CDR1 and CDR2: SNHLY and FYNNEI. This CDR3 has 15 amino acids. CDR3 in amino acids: CASSDWTGGRETQYF. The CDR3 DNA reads TGTGCCAGCAGTGACTGGACAGGGGGCCGGGAGACCCAGTACTTC.